Described below is a single T cell receptor (beta chain) sequence and its context. Its binding antigen is unknown. The input lacks base qualities; no much larger clone sits a single base away. In total, around 600 healthy bone marrow donors made up the cohort. All cohort members were sampled while nominally healthy, although unrecorded immune exposures were likely present. The donor tested CMV seronegative and was one of the 352 seronegative cohort members. A peripheral blood sample was collected from each donor, and TCR beta sequencing was performed on peripheral blood mononuclear cells. The Qiagen DNeasy Blood Extraction Kit was used to extract genomic DNA from the blood cell samples. The source of the sample is a study of cytomegalovirus exposure and HLA in healthy donors (dated by TCRdb to about 2017). As for the study more broadly: An earlier analysis of some 620 of the donors reported 250 to 300 Gb of sequence data and 117 million unique TCR beta sequences obtained from approximately 180 million T cells. High-throughput TCR immunosequencing, statistical association of individual TCRs with disease status, and machine learning were combined to predict cytomegalovirus infection status. HLA typing included class I and class II loci at four-digit resolution. In an earlier analysis of roughly 580 of the donors, high-throughput TCR beta sequencing was used to judge whether each TCR beta V gene segment behaved as functional or pseudogenic. The study was designed to test whether signatures of past pathogen exposure could be identified by cataloging public T cell receptors. In the later analysis, no new phenotypic data were used to find candidate immune exposures; instead, reliance was placed on TCR beta sequences and their occurrence across donors. Of the roughly 400 genotyped donors, over 70% fell in the genetic ancestry cluster associated with self-reported Caucasian donors. Donor age, sex, ethnicity and CMV serostatus were compiled alongside the repertoire data. Among a few hundred genotyped donors of the cohort, an average of around 240,000 unique TCR beta nucleotide sequences were sequenced per donor, around 18% of them non-productive. The number of typed donors differed by locus: about 629-640 for A, B, C, DRB1 and DQB1; approximately 520 for DQA1; some 590 for DPA1; and roughly 490 for DPB1. In a later analysis, previously published TCR beta repertoires from about 670 donors were re-analyzed and high-resolution HLA genotyping was added so that TCR occurrence patterns could be studied. About 310 gigabases of sequencing data and approximately 85 million unique TCR sequences were included in an early release covering about 700 HLA-typed donors. Four to six DR-DQ haplotypes were handled as single units for association and clustering because linkage in the cohort was strong. Every repertoire in the discovery cohort had been generated on one and the same sequencing platform. Along with the roughly 670-subject first cohort, a separate validation cohort of over a hundred different subjects was used. The study profiled the T cell repertoires of 666 subjects by immunosequencing and related them to cytomegalovirus serostatus. A later genetic analysis used genome-wide SNP genotypes for about 55% of the 666 donors, treating that subset as a discovery cohort.

V was cut back by 5 bases and J by 2 bases, leaving a gap of 9 bases between them. CDR1 and CDR2 are read off the germline V gene as SQVTM and ANQGSEA. The cysteine opens and the phenylalanine closes a CDR3 of 13 amino acids. Only the CDR3 DNA is retained, 39 bases long and in frame from the first base. Broader findings and caveats from the paper: Most TCR sequences were observed very rarely across donors, whereas some public TCRs were present in many individuals. An association between a missense DCLRE1C variant and V-gene and J-gene trimming of TCR beta chains was found in a later genetic analysis and replicated in an independent cohort. CMV serostatus was the only immune exposure information available for the cohort. A group of highly shared sequence variants was considered likely to be a technical artifact of the sequencing pipeline. A total of 164 TCR beta chains were listed by the study as associated with cytomegalovirus. Linkage disequilibrium might explain the correlated functional status among segregating V segments, but an unknown experimental factor could not be excluded. In a later analysis, several top co-occurrence clusters were reported to appear linked to parvovirus B19, influenza, CMV and Epstein-Barr virus. Because the 87-base-pair reads could not distinguish some IMGT-functional V segments, including TRBV6-2 and TRBV6-3, those segments were excluded. In a later analysis, TCR association rates were found to vary across HLA loci, with the most associated TCRs seen for DRB1 alleles and the fewest for HLA-C alleles. Presence/absence analyses assumed roughly uniform sequencing depth across donors, an assumption that may not hold. An earlier analysis of approximately 530 of the donors showed that most TCR beta V segments appeared in productive rearrangements either about 87% or about 30% of the time, which broadly matched IMGT annotations. According to the authors, the approach could potentially be generalized to other disease states and immunological phenotypes. Only TCR beta chains were sequenced in this cohort, and the absence of alpha or paired-chain data limited detectable features. Compared with the roughly 700-donor mean, donors in an Asian-associated ancestry cluster had fewer N-insertions in productive TCRs, according to a later genetic analysis. A further reported finding was that TCR beta sequences accurately predicted the HLA-A and HLA-B alleles for most subjects in the first cohort. The earlier analysis of almost 600 of the donors excluded approximately 15 rarely observed V segments, including chromosome 9 orphons, because counts were too low. Because HLA typing was missing for some donors at each locus, association tests included only the typed subset. In a later analysis, most CMV-associated TCR beta chains were found to appear HLA-restricted, with HLA associations seemingly driven largely by CMV exposure. A later analysis associated around 16,000 TCR beta sequences with specific HLA alleles at a false discovery rate of 0.05. In a later analysis, HLA-associated TCR beta chains were found to be more clonally expanded and to have lower generation probabilities than equally common non-associated chains. Strong co-occurrence of HLA alleles, especially DR and DQ, made assigning TCR associations to individual alleles difficult. The classifier was reported to diagnose cytomegalovirus status with high specificity and sensitivity in both the original and validation cohorts. In vitro tests confirmed that a few of the cytomegalovirus-associated TCR beta chains recognize cytomegalovirus antigens.

The library came from the immunoSEQ multiplex PCR assay. For the multiplex PCR, a mixture combining 60 forward primers for TCR Vbeta segments and 13 reverse primers for TCR Jbeta segments was used. The CDR3 region of rearranged TCR beta genes was amplified from genomic DNA by a multiplex PCR assay. Amplified TCR beta libraries were sequenced as 87-base-pair reads on the Illumina HiSeq System. Per the source publication's procedure: In a later analysis, 77 million or so unique TCR beta chains were counted across the 500 to 850 repertoires, and roughly 9.9 million of these chains were shared by at least two donors. Raw reads were error-corrected and collapsed into unique sequences with a nearest-neighbor algorithm that merged closely related sequences to remove PCR and sequencing errors. CDR3 sequences were aligned to IMGT reference sequences to assign V, D and J gene segments. For a sequence to be retained, at least a six-nucleotide match to both a V gene segment and a J gene segment was required. A rearrangement was called productive if the CDR3 had no stop codons and remained in frame with V and J, and every other rearrangement was called non-productive. Following IMGT convention, CDR3 was defined as the stretch from the second conserved V-encoded cysteine to the conserved J-encoded phenylalanine. Sequences without an unambiguous match to a single V gene segment were excluded from the earlier analysis of approximately 600 of the donors. An earlier analysis of a few hundred of the donors classified V segments as functional when productive rearrangements were above 56.7% and as segregating when the standard deviation between donors was above 5%. A statistical classification framework was developed to diagnose cytomegalovirus status using the catalog of TCR beta chain sequences. In a later analysis, TCR nucleotide sequences were compared against IMGT/GENE-DB human TR gene sequences so that V and J genes could be assigned. A later analysis assigned CDR3 sequences and most-parsimonious VDJ recombination scenarios with the TCRdist pipeline. In a later analysis, each TCR beta chain was defined by its CDR3 amino acid sequence together with its V-gene family, and reads lacking a unique V-gene family were excluded. To address suspected cross-contamination and a sequencing artifact, a later analysis removed around 600 highly shared, low-generation-probability nucleotide sequences. A later analysis calculated a clonal expansion index for each public chain from normalized within-repertoire ranks of inferred template counts. Generation probabilities in a later analysis came from a VDJ recombination model fitted to out-of-frame rearrangements, and those results were checked against IGoR. In a later analysis, hypergeometric tests were used to score TCR-TCR, TCR-HLA and TCR-CMV co-occurrence, with a repertoire-size bias correction applied to TCR pairs. To estimate false discovery rates, a later analysis permuted the HLA or CMV assignments 20 times. In a later analysis, co-occurring TCRs were grouped with DBSCAN, and TCRdist sequence similarity was added when clustering was performed within HLA-allele-positive subsets. For co-occurrence clustering, repertoires with fewer than 30,000 or more than 120,000 public chains were excluded, along with five repertoires with anomalous nucleotide sharing. The source is immuneACCESS, and TCRdb retained only in-frame sequences with V and J called. Part of the clones is not carried over; for the studies checked, unresolved V genes explain less than half of this, and the remainder is unexplained. D and trimming were read from the DNA, whereas the V and J calls and clone size are those reported in that table. In all, the sample holds some 200,000 clones, and approximately 80% of those were seen once. Approximately 1.8% of the sample goes to the ten largest clones.

The origin of this receptor is a woman aged 25 to 39 in good health and CMV-seronegative. Recombination linked TRBV29-1 to TRBJ2-2, with the D gene too uncertain to name. The sequenced sample was PBMCs. The DNA reads as follows: TGCAGCGTTCTCAGAGGAAACACCGGGGAGCTGTTTTTT. Its product reads: CSVLRGNTGELFF.